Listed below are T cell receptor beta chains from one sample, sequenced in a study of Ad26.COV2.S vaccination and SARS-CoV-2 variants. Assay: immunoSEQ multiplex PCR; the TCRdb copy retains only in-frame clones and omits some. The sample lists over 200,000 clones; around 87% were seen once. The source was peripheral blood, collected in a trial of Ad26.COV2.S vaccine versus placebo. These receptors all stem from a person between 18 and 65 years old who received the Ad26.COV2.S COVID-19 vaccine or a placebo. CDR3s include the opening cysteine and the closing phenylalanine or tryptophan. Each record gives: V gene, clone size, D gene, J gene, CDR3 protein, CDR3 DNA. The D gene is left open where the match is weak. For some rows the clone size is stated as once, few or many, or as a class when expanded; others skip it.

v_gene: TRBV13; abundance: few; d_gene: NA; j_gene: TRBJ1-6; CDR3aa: CASSGTPNSPLHF; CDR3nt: TGTGCCAGCAGCGGGACCCCTAATTCACCCCTCCACTTT
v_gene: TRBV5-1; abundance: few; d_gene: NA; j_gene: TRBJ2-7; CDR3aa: CASSFAGASYEQYF; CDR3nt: TGCGCCAGCAGCTTCGCGGGGGCCTCCTACGAGCAGTACTTC
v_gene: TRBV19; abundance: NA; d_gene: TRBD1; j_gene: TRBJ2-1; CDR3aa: CASSMGRQGAYNEQFF; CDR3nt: TGTGCCAGTAGTATGGGCCGGCAGGGGGCTTACAATGAGCAGTTCTTC
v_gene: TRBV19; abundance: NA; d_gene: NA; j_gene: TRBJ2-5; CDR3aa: CASSISAQGGETQYF; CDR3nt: TGTGCCAGTAGTATCTCGGCACAGGGTGGGGAGACCCAGTACTTC
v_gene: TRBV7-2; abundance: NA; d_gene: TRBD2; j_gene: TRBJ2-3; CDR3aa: CASSLIAGGRLDTQYF; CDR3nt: TGTGCCAGCAGCTTAATAGCGGGGGGGCGGTTAGATACGCAGTATTTT
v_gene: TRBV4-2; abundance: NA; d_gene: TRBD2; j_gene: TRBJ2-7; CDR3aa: CASSSRGGTSYEQYF; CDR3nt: TGTGCCAGCAGCTCAAGGGGAGGGACGTCCTACGAGCAGTACTTC
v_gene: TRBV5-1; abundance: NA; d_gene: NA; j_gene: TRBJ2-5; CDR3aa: CASSLAATRGETQYF; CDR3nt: TGCGCCAGCAGCTTGGCCGCAACTAGGGGGGAGACCCAGTACTTC
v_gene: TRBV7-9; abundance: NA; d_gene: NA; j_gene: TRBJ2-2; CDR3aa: CASSQPSNTGELFF; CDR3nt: TGTGCCAGCAGCCAACCCTCGAACACCGGGGAGCTGTTTTTT
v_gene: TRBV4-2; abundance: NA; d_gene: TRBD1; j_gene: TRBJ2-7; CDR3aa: CASSQGQGVSWEQYF; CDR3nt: TGTGCCAGCAGCCAGGGACAGGGGGTTTCCTGGGAGCAGTACTTC
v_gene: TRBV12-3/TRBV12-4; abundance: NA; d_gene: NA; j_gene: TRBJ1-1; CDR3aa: CASSLTVNTEAFF; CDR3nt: TGTGCCAGCAGTTTAACCGTGAACACTGAAGCTTTCTTT
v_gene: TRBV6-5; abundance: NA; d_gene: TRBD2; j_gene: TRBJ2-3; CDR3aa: CASSYSPGLAVDTQYF; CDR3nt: TGTGCCAGCAGTTACTCTCCGGGACTAGCCGTTGATACGCAGTATTTT
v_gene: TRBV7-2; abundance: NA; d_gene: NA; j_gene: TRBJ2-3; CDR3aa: CASSLEVFAFTDTQYF; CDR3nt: TGTGCCAGCAGCTTAGAGGTTTTTGCTTTCACAGATACGCAGTATTTT
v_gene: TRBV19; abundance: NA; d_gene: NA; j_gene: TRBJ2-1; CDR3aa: CASLSGYNEQFF; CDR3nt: TGTGCCAGTCTAAGCGGCTACAATGAGCAGTTCTTC
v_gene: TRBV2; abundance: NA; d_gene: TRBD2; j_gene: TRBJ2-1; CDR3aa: CASSDYGTSGGLYNEQFF; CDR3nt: TGTGCCAGCAGCGATTACGGGACTAGCGGGGGGCTATACAATGAGCAGTTCTTC
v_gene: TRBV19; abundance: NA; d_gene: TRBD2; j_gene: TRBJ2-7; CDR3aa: CASRASGTYEQYF; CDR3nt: TGTGCCAGCAGGGCTAGCGGGACCTACGAGCAGTACTTC
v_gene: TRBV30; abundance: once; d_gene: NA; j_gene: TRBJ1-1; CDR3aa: CAWSRWGLSIVGTEAFF; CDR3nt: TGTGCCTGGAGTCGGTGGGGTTTATCGATTGTGGGCACTGAAGCTTTCTTT
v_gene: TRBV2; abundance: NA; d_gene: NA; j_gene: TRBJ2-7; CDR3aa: CASTYRLRSYEQYF; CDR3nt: TGTGCCAGCACTTATCGGCTGCGATCCTACGAGCAGTACTTC
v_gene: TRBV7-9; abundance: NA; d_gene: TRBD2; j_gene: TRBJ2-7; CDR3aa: CASSSQREGLREQYF; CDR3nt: TGTGCCAGCAGCTCACAGCGGGAGGGCCTCCGCGAGCAGTACTTC
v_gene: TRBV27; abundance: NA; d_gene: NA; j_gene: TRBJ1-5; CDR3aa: CASIGGNQPQHF; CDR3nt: TGTGCCAGCATAGGGGGTAATCAGCCCCAGCATTTT
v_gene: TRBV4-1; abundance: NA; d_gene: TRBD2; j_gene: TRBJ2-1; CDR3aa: CASSGEREIYNEQFF; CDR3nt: TGCGCCAGCAGCGGGGAGCGGGAGATCTACAATGAGCAGTTCTTC
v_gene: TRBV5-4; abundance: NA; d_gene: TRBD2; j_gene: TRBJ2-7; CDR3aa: CASSSPGTRASEQYF; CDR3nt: TGTGCCAGCAGCTCTCCCGGGACTAGAGCATCCGAGCAGTACTTC
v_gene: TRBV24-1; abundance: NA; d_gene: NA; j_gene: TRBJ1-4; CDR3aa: CATSTGATNEKLFF; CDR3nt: TGTGCCACCAGCACAGGAGCAACTAATGAAAAACTGTTTTTT
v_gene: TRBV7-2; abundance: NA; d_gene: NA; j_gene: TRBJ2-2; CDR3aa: CASSLDLSPGELFF; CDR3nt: TGTGCCAGCAGCTTAGATCTATCACCCGGGGAGCTGTTTTTT
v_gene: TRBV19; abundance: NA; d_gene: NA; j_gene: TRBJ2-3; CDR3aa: CASQGGEHTDTQYF; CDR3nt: TGTGCCAGCCAAGGAGGGGAGCACACAGATACGCAGTATTTT
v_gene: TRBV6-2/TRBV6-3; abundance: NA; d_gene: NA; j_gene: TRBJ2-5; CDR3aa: CASSPRETQYF; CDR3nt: TGTGCCAGCAGCCCGAGGGAGACCCAGTACTTC
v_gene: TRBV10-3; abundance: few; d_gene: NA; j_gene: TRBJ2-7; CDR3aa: CAISPGADEQYF; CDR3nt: TGTGCCATCAGTCCGGGGGCCGACGAGCAGTACTTC
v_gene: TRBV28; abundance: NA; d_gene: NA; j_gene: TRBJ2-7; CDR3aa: CASSLGRRGAIFGVLLYEQYF; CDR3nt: TGTGCCAGCAGTTTAGGGAGGAGGGGGGCTATCTTCGGGGTGCTTCTATACGAGCAGTACTTC